This T cell receptor (beta chain) was retrieved from a study of blood T cell repertoires in COVID-19. Study-level background: The samples span acute and convalescent COVID-19 from the United States, Italy and Spain. T cells, B-cell-depleted T cells, or PBMCs provided the cDNA or gDNA that served as material.

Original processing notes: From reference gene primer amplification, estimates of nucleated cell counts were derived. Sequencing was performed with immunoSEQ multiplex PCR; in TCRdb, only in-frame clones are kept and a portion is missing. V and J calls plus clone size are reproduced from that table; the DNA served to infer D and trimming. The repertoire consists of approximately 35,000 clones, with 80% occurring once and the leading ten covering roughly a third. The CDR3 spans 13 residues. CDR1 is SGHTA, CDR2 FQGNSA, per germline. The V and J ends lost 6 bases and 2 bases, in that order; junction bases with no gene match: 3.

The genes are TRBV7-2 and TRBJ1-2; TRBD1 agrees at 7 bases. Sequenced material: peripheral blood. This TCR was sampled from a man at least 80 years old with acute or convalescent COVID-19. This CDR3 is CASRTTGNYGYTF. The CDR3 nucleotides are TGTGCCAGCAGGACGACAGGGAACTATGGCTACACCTTC.